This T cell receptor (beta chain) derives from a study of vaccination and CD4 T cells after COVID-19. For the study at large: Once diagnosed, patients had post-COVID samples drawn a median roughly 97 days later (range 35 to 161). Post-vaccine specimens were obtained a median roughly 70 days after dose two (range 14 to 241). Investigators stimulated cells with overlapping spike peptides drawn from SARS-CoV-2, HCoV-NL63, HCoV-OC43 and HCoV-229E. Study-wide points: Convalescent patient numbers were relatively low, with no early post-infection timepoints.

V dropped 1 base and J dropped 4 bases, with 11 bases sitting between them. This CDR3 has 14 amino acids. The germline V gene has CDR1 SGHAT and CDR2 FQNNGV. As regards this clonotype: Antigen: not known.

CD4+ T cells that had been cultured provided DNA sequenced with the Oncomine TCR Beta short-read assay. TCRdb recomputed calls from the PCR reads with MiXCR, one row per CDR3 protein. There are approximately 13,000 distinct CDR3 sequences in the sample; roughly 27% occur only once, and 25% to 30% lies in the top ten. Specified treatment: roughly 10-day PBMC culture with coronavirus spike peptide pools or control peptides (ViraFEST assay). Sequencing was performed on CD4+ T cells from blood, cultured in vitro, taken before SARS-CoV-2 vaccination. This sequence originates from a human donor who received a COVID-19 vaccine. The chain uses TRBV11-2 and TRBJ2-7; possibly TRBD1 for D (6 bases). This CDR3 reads CASSLGTDIYEQYF. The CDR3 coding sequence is TGTGCCAGCAGCTTAGGGACAGACATTTACGAGCAGTACTTC.